This TCR beta chain was recorded in a study of persistence of HIV-infected CD4 T cells. Study-level information: A median of 8 years of suppressive ART preceded sampling.

The immunoSEQ assay was version 4, run in survey mode. Genomic DNA was diluted to roughly 10 ng/uL, up to about 1 ug per sample. Libraries were prepared by immunoSEQ multiplex PCR; TCRdb keeps only in-frame clonotypes and omits some of them. The data contain around 40,000 clones, around 90% of them singletons. Whole-study findings and limits: Degenerate expanded CDR3beta sequences were enriched among CMV- and Gag-responding cells.

Worth noting for this clone: Its cognate antigen is unknown.

With 2 bases removed from V and 2 bases from J, the gap between germline ends came to 7 bases. This CDR3 is built from 13 residues. The germline V gene has CDR1 MNHNY and CDR2 SVGAGI (reference sequence). This nonspecific control used anti-CD3/anti-CD28 bead stimulation of CD4+ T cells. Responding CD4+ T cells were sorted by upregulation of both CD40 ligand and CD69. This chain links TRBV6-6 with TRBJ2-7; the D gene is possibly TRBD2 (5 bases). The specimen was CD4+ T cells sorted from PBMCs after roughly 18-hour stimulation, collected from a patient who received antiretroviral therapy. The sequence was collected from an adult man with HIV who was CMV-seropositive. CDR3 DNA: TGTGCCAGCAGTTACGAGGGAACCTACGAGCAGTACTTC. Protein sequence: CASSYEGTYEQYF.